The 14 T cell receptor beta chains below all came from one sample that was sequenced in a study of monozygotic twins with cystic fibrosis. The repertoire was sequenced with immunoSEQ multiplex PCR; TCRdb's copy has only in-frame clones and lacks some. The sample carries roughly 20,000 clones, approximately 96% recorded once. The source material was blood. These receptors were collected from a woman in her 30s with cystic fibrosis.

The genes are TRBV12-5 and TRBJ2-1; D ambiguous. Germline values: CDR1 LGHNT, CDR2 FRNRAP. The V gene lost 1 base and the J gene lost 1 base, with 14 bases spanning the gap. This CDR3 region has 17 residues. DNA of the CDR3: TGTGCTAGTGGTTTGGCCCTTCTCCTGCCATCCTACAATGAGCAGTTCTTC. This encodes CASGLALLLPSYNEQFF.

The chain has TRBV5-4 and TRBJ2-5; 7 nucleotides agree with TRBD1. Germline V CDR1 and CDR2: SGHNT, YYREEE (reference sequence). This CDR3 spans 14 amino acids. V was clipped by 3 bases and J by 2 bases; unmatched bases: 4. The CDR3 spells CASSSGDSQETQYF. CDR3 in DNA: TGTGCCAGCAGCTCAGGGGACAGTCAAGAGACCCAGTACTTC.

This clone was observed once. The chain recombines TRBV11-2 with TRBJ1-5; 9 nucleotides line up with TRBD1. Germline V lookup: CDR1 SGHAT, CDR2 FQNNGV. The trim removed 5 bases at V and 6 bases at J, leaving 8 bases unmatched. The CDR3 loop spans 15 amino acids. CDR3 DNA sequence: TGTGCCAGCAGCACAACGGGACAGGGCTTTCAGCCCCAGCATTTT. Encoded protein: CASSTTGQGFQPQHF.

J is TRBJ2-7 and V is TRBV6-4, with D perhaps matching TRBD1 or TRBD2 (5 bases each). Germline CDR1 MRHNA, CDR2 SNTAGT. This CDR3 spans 10 amino acids. V lost 10 bases and J lost 3, with 7 bases in between. CDR3 residues: CAMGDYEQYF. The CDR3 DNA sequence: TGTGCCATGGGGGACTACGAGCAGTACTTC.

This chain links TRBV19 with TRBJ1-1, with D maybe TRBD1 (6 bases). Germline assignment: CDR1 LNHDA and CDR2 SQIVND (reference sequence). The V end lost 4 bases, the J end lost 4 bases, and 13 bases lay between the germline ends. The CDR3 contains 14 residues. CDR3 nucleotide sequence: TGTGCCAGTAGTAAACAGGGTGGTGGCACTGAAGCTTTCTTT. Translating it yields CASSKQGGGTEAFF.

This chain links TRBV19 with TRBJ1-2; no firm D call. The CDR3 has 12 amino acids. CDR1 and CDR2 (germline): LNHDA, SQIVND (reference sequence). V was cut by 5 bases and J by 7 bases, with 11 bases left in between. As DNA, the CDR3 is TGTGCCAGTAGTGCTCTCGTGGGTGGCTACACCTTC. It specifies CASSALVGGYTF.

Written as DNA, the CDR3 is TGTGCCAGACAGAGGGTCGGGAACACTGAAGCTTTCTTT. As protein: CARQRVGNTEAFF. The rearrangement uses TRBV2 and TRBJ1-1; D call uncertain. From germline, CDR1 is SNHLY and CDR2 FYNNEI. There are 13 residues in the CDR3. V shed 9 bases and J shed 1 base, with 12 bases lying between them. Drawing the rest from reference TRBV2 and TRBJ1-1, the complete variable domain is EPEVTQTPSHQVTQMGQEVILRCVPISNHLYFYWYRQILGQKVEFLVSFYNNEISEKSEIFDDQFSVERPDGSNFTLKIRSTKLEDSAMYFCARQRVGNTEAFFGQGTRLTVV.

The CDR3 protein is CASSQWGTGFEKLFF. CDR3 DNA sequence: TGCGCCAGCAGTCAATGGGGGACAGGGTTTGAAAAACTGTTTTTT. The genes are TRBV23-1 and TRBJ1-4; 9 nucleotides agree with TRBD1. TRBV23-1 falls under the ORF class, with uncertain function. This CDR3 is 15 amino acids long. V trimming: 1 base; J trimming: 7 bases; junction bases outside the gene matches: 4.

The chain has TRBV7-8 and TRBJ2-3, with TRBD2 matching over 13 bases. Losses at the gene ends were 9 bases for V and 8 bases for J; bases not matched to a gene: 5. This CDR3 spans 13 amino acids. CDR1 is SGHVS, CDR2 FQNEAQ, per germline. CDR3 sequence (DNA): TGTGCCAGTGGACTAGCGGGGGAAAGTACGCAGTATTTT. It translates to CASGLAGESTQYF.

The DNA for the CDR3 is TGCGCCAGCAGTTCGGACAGGGGAAACTATGGCTACACCTTC. Translated, it gives CASSSDRGNYGYTF. The genes are TRBV5-1 and TRBJ1-2; 9 nucleotides align to TRBD1. This CDR3 has 14 residues. Looked up from germline, CDR1 is SGHRS and CDR2 is YFSETQ. The V segment lost 5 bases and the J segment 2 bases; nucleotides outside the gene matches: 4.

V is TRBV21-1 and J is TRBJ1-2. TRBV21-1 constitutes a pseudogene. The CDR3 loop spans 18 amino acids. CDR3: CASSKMGEGRDSNYGYTF. The CDR3 DNA reads as TGTGCCAGCAGCAAAATGGGAGAGGGCAGAGATTCAAACTATGGCTACACCTTC.

The rearrangement links TRBV2 to TRBJ2-4; D is uncertain. Germline assignment: CDR1 SNHLY and CDR2 FYNNEI. The CDR3 totals 11 residues. V was clipped by 7 bases and J by 7 bases, with 8 bases between them. The CDR3 loop reads CASKTENIQYF. CDR3 DNA sequence: TGTGCCAGCAAGACGGAGAACATTCAGTACTTC.

The J gene is TRBJ2-1, the V gene TRBV9; D unclear. The V gene lost 0 bases and the J gene lost 3 bases, with 10 bases spanning the gap. CDR3 length: 15 amino acids. Germline V gene data show CDR1 as SGDLS and CDR2 as YYNGEE. The CDR3 loop is CASSVEVSFYNEQFF. Here the CDR3 DNA reads TGTGCCAGCAGCGTAGAGGTCAGCTTCTACAATGAGCAGTTCTTC.

The chain has TRBV6-5 and TRBJ1-2; 10 nucleotides match TRBD1. The CDR3 consists of 15 residues. Germline V CDR1 and CDR2: MNHEY, SVGAGI. V dropped 6 bases and J dropped 1; count of bases not matched to a gene: 5. CDR3 sequence reads: CASSLGTGVNYGYTF. CDR3 bases: TGTGCCAGCAGCCTCGGGACAGGGGTTAACTATGGCTACACCTTC.